This passage covers 22 T cell receptor beta chains from one sample sequenced in a study of blood T cell repertoires in COVID-19. The protocol was immunoSEQ multiplex PCR, while the TCRdb copy is restricted to in-frame clones and leaves out a portion. This sample has roughly 310,000 clones, with roughly 90% found just once. Material for sequencing was peripheral blood. Source of these receptors: a woman in her thirties with COVID-19, enrolled during active disease.

V is TRBV30 and J is TRBJ1-6; maybe TRBD1 (6 bases). The CDR3 spans 13 residues. Germline assignment: CDR1 GTSNPN and CDR2 SVGIG (reference sequence). Trimming removed 5 bases at V and 5 bases at J, with 10 bases between. In nucleotides, the CDR3 is TGTGCCTGGGATGGACAGAATAATTCACCCCTCCACTTT. Its translation: CAWDGQNNSPLHF.

The chain combines TRBV9 with TRBJ1-4, with TRBD1 identical over 9 bases. V shed 4 bases and J 7 bases; nucleotides not matched to a gene: 8. This CDR3 comprises 15 residues. CDR1 SGDLS and CDR2 YYNGEE come from the germline V gene. The CDR3 DNA is TGTGCCAGCAGCACCCGGACAGGGGAAGGTGAAAAACTGTTTTTT. The encoded protein is CASSTRTGEGEKLFF.

J is TRBJ1-6 and V is TRBV5-6; no clear D gene. In germline, CDR1 is SGHDT, CDR2 YYEEEE. The CDR3 has 15 amino acids. Trimming shortened V by 0 bases and J by 5 bases, and 9 bases separated the two germline ends. CDR3 amino acids: CASSLGSFNNSPLHF. The CDR3 DNA sequence: TGTGCCAGCAGCTTGGGCAGTTTTAATAATTCACCCCTCCACTTT.

The CDR3 nucleotides read TGCAGTGCTGGTGGGACTACCCAGCACCTCTACAATGAGCAGTTCTTC. This gives the protein CSAGGTTQHLYNEQFF. The chain employs TRBV20-1 and TRBJ2-1, with 7 bases matching TRBD2. Germline V gene data show CDR1 as DFQATT and CDR2 as SNEGSKA (reference sequence). CDR3 length: 16 residues. V lost 5 bases to trimming and J lost 3 bases; unmatched junction nucleotides: 13.

This chain links TRBV12-3 or TRBV12-4 with TRBJ2-1; no clear D gene. The CDR3 has 12 residues. Trimming shortened V by 6 bases and J by 9 bases, and 12 bases separated the two germline ends. The CDR3 sequence: CASRLDQVEQFF. In DNA, the CDR3 is TGTGCCAGCAGACTCGACCAGGTTGAGCAGTTCTTC.

The chain is built from TRBV24-1 and TRBJ1-6; D may be TRBD1 (6 bases). Germline CDR1 reads KGHDR; CDR2 reads SFDVKD. Trimming took 1 base from V and 3 from J, leaving 18 bases between them. The CDR3 has 19 amino acids. The CDR3, as DNA: TGTGCCACCAGTGATTTAAGGGTGGGGGGGACACTCTATAATTCACCCCTCCACTTT. Amino acids: CATSDLRVGGTLYNSPLHF.

The gene calls are TRBV6-5 and TRBJ1-3; 7 bases match TRBD1. Losses at the gene ends were 6 bases for V and 3 bases for J; bases not matched to a gene: 5. The germline gives CDR1 MNHEY, CDR2 SVGAGI. CDR3 length equals 14 residues. CDR3 loop: CASSATGYGNTIYF. CDR3 nucleotide sequence: TGTGCCAGCAGCGCGACAGGGTATGGAAACACCATATATTTT.

The chain is built from TRBV21-1 and TRBJ2-1; TRBD1 was called by the table and not checked on the DNA. TRBV21-1 is a pseudogene locus. The CDR3 totals 18 residues. In DNA form, the CDR3 reads TGTGCCAGCAGCAAAGTCCATTCTGGACAGGGGGTAGGGAATGAGCAGTTCTTC. This translates into CASSKVHSGQGVGNEQFF.

A remark on this clone: The germline gene is not matched at one end of the junction; a read error may be the cause. The chain has TRBV12-3 or TRBV12-4 and TRBJ1-2; 9 nucleotides line up with TRBD1. CDR3 length: 13 amino acids. The DNA for the CDR3 is TGTGCCAGCAGTTTAGCCCCGGGACAGGGCGATATCTTC. It codes for CASSLAPGQGDIF.

The chain joins TRBV6-1 to TRBJ2-7; 11 bases line up with TRBD2. The V and J ends lost 6 bases and 3 bases, in that order; junction bases with no gene match: 10. The CDR3 has 16 residues. Germline loops: CDR1 MNHNS, CDR2 SASEGT. This CDR3 reads CASRERGTSGFYEQYF. CDR3 sequence (DNA): TGTGCCAGCAGGGAAAGAGGGACTAGCGGTTTCTACGAGCAGTACTTC.

This chain links TRBV27 with TRBJ2-1; D perhaps matches TRBD1 (9 bases). CDR3 length equals 19 residues. Deletions cut 4 bases from V and 5 bases from J, with 27 bases between. CDR1 and CDR2 (germline): MNHEY, SMNVEV (reference sequence). Here the CDR3 DNA reads TGTGCCAGCAGTTCAGACAGGGGGGGAGGACTAGCCTTCAACAATGAGCAGTTCTTC. Amino acids: CASSSDRGGGLAFNNEQFF.

The rearrangement uses TRBV27 and TRBJ1-5, with 8 positions matching TRBD1. This CDR3 comprises 14 residues. Trimming removed 5 bases from V and 3 bases from J; junction bases left unmatched: 3. The V gene's germline CDR1 is MNHEY and CDR2 SMNVEV (reference sequence). The CDR3 region is CASSRQGINQPQHF. In DNA form, the CDR3 reads TGTGCCAGCAGTAGACAGGGGATCAATCAGCCCCAGCATTTT.

The rearrangement uses TRBV19 and TRBJ2-1, with 7 positions matching TRBD2. J lost 6 bases, V lost 3 bases, and 5 bases had no gene match. The CDR3 loop spans 14 amino acids. Germline CDR1 and CDR2: LNHDA and SQIVND (reference sequence). The CDR3, as DNA: TGTGCCAGTAGTATGGCGGGAGCGTTCAATGAGCAGTTCTTC. Its protein is CASSMAGAFNEQFF.

The rearrangement links TRBV18 to TRBJ1-1, with D perhaps matching TRBD1 (6 bases). CDR3 length: 16 amino acids. The germline V gene has CDR1 KGHSH and CDR2 LQKENI. Trimming left V 3 bases short and J 0 bases short, with 14 bases between. In DNA, the CDR3 is TGTGCCAGCTCACCTAACATACAGGGTTTGAACACTGAAGCTTTCTTT. It yields the protein CASSPNIQGLNTEAFF. The full variable domain, with the rest looked up from reference TRBV18 and TRBJ1-1, is NAGVMQNPRHLVRRRGQEARLRCSPMKGHSHVYWYRQLPEEGLKFMVYLQKENIIDESGMPKERFSAEFPKEGPSILRIQQVVRGDSAAYFCASSPNIQGLNTEAFFGQGTRLTVV.

The chain uses TRBV19 and TRBJ1-2, with 11 bases aligning to TRBD1. J lost 4 bases, V lost 4 bases, and 5 bases had no gene match. Germline CDR1 is LNHDA and CDR2 is SQIVND (reference sequence). CDR3 length: 15 residues. The CDR3 reads CASSSGTGGAYGYTF. CDR3 coding DNA: TGTGCCAGTAGTAGCGGGACAGGGGGAGCCTATGGCTACACCTTC.

The J gene is TRBJ2-1, the V gene TRBV5-4; 12 nucleotides align to TRBD2. The germline V gene has CDR1 SGHNT and CDR2 YYREEE (reference sequence). V shed 4 bases and J 8 bases; nucleotides not matched to a gene: 10. This CDR3 has 16 amino acids. The CDR3 nucleotides read TGTGCCAGCAGCCTTATGCGACTAGCGGGAGTGGATGAGCAGTTCTTC. This encodes CASSLMRLAGVDEQFF. Supplemented by reference TRBV5-4 and TRBJ2-1, the full variable domain reads ETGVTQSPTHLIKTRGQQVTLRCSSQSGHNTVSWYQQALGQGPQFIFQYYREEENGRGNFPPRFSGLQFPNYSSELNVNALELDDSALYLCASSLMRLAGVDEQFFGPGTRLTVL.

The genes are TRBV7-2 and TRBJ1-4; 7 positions agree with TRBD1. Germline V CDR1 and CDR2: SGHTA, FQGNSA. Trimming took 6 bases from V and 8 from J; bases not matched to a gene: 9. The CDR3 spans 14 residues. Written as DNA, the CDR3 is TGTGCCAGCAGATCAGGGGGGATCGGGGAAAAACTGTTTTTT. This encodes CASRSGGIGEKLFF.

The V call is TRBV19, the J call TRBJ2-3; 9 bases line up with TRBD2. The germline V gene encodes CDR1 LNHDA and CDR2 SQIVND (reference sequence). Trimming removed 1 base from V and 9 bases from J; junction bases left unmatched: 8. The CDR3 loop spans 15 amino acids. The CDR3 region is CASSIAEAGGRTQYF. The CDR3 bases are TGTGCCAGTAGTATAGCCGAGGCGGGAGGGCGGACGCAGTATTTT.

The CDR3 loop reads CASRSDTTGFQPQHF. Written as DNA, the CDR3 is TGTGCCAGTAGGTCGGACACGACTGGATTTCAGCCCCAGCATTTT. The chain employs TRBV19 and TRBJ1-5; maybe TRBD1 (5 bases). V lost 6 bases and J lost 6, with 18 bases in between. This CDR3 spans 15 amino acids. Germline V gene sequence: CDR1 LNHDA, CDR2 SQIVND (reference sequence).

The chain joins TRBV11-3 to TRBJ2-3, with TRBD1 matching 8 bases. This CDR3 spans 15 amino acids. CDR1 and CDR2 (germline): SGHNT, YENEEA. With 5 bases clipped from V and 4 bases from J, the junction kept 8 bases outside the gene matches. The chain's CDR3 is CASSRTGQGPDTQYF. For the CDR3, the DNA is TGTGCCAGCAGCCGAACCGGACAGGGCCCAGATACGCAGTATTTT.

Remarks on this clone: This same CDR3 is encoded by further DNA sequences in the sample. The rearrangement links TRBV19 to TRBJ1-5; D is undetermined. The CDR3 consists of 15 residues. Trimming left V 1 base short and J 0 bases short, with 7 bases between. Germline CDR1 LNHDA, CDR2 SQIVND (reference sequence). CDR3 protein: CASSIAPYSNQPQHF. The DNA for the CDR3 is TGTGCCAGTAGTATAGCCCCCTATAGCAATCAGCCCCAGCATTTT.

V and J are TRBV28 and TRBJ1-1; no definite D call. Trimming shortened V by 3 bases and J by 1 base, and 9 bases separated the two germline ends. Germline CDR1 is MDHEN and CDR2 is SYDVKM. There are 14 residues in the CDR3. CDR3 bases: TGTGCCAGCAGTTTTCCAGTCAGGAACACTGAAGCTTTCTTT. Protein: CASSFPVRNTEAFF.